This note documents a single TCR beta chain sequence. V was shortened by 3 bases and J by 0 bases, with 9 bases between the two germline ends. Germline V CDR1 and CDR2: SGHTA, FQGNSA. CDR3 length equals 15 residues. This entry is derived from a study of blood T cell repertoires in COVID-19. Study overall: Acute and convalescent COVID-19 specimens originated in the United States, Italy and Spain. Sample material is recorded as cDNA or gDNA derived from T cells, B-cell-depleted T cells, or PBMCs.

Original analysis: Nucleated cell counts were estimated from reference gene primer amplification. The method was immunoSEQ multiplex PCR; TCRdb's version includes in-frame clones alone and lacks a portion of them. Clonal size and the V and J genes are those of that table, whereas D and trimming came from the DNA. The sample comprises 240,000 or so clones, approximately 86% of which are singletons, and more than 6.5% rests with the top ten. Sequencing used peripheral blood. V and J are TRBV7-2 and TRBJ2-4, with D possibly being TRBD2 (6 bases). The origin of this receptor is a woman in her 70s with active or convalescent COVID-19. The CDR3 loop reads CASSFAGGAKNIQYF. CDR3 in DNA: TGTGCCAGCAGCTTCGCCGGGGGAGCCAAAAACATTCAGTACTTC. Based on the CDR3 plus reference TRBV7-2 and TRBJ2-4, the full variable domain is GAGVSQSPSNKVTEKGKDVELRCDPISGHTALYWYRQSLGQGLEFLIYFQGNSAPDKSGLPSDRFSAERTGGSVSTLTIQRTQQEDSAVYLCASSFAGGAKNIQYFGAGTRLSVL.